These T cell receptor beta chains were read from a single sample in a study of OX40 agonist ivuxolimab in advanced cancers. Sequenced by immunoSEQ multiplex PCR; TCRdb stores in-frame clones only, minus some. The repertoire holds around 140,000 clones, 85% to 95% seen once, with over 0.8% in the top ten. The sample in question was CD4+ or CD8+ T cells sorted from blood, obtained in a trial of the OX40 agonist ivuxolimab. The receptors stem from an adult with an advanced solid tumor such as melanoma, head and neck, liver or kidney cancer. CDR3s include the opening cysteine and the closing phenylalanine or tryptophan. Each record gives: D gene, J gene, V gene, CDR3 protein, CDR3 DNA. A D gene is named only where the DNA matches it firmly.

-,TRBJ1-1,TRBV6-5,CASRAGGGSNTEAFF,TGTGCCAGCAGAGCGGGTGGAGGGAGTAACACTGAAGCTTTCTTT
TRBD1,TRBJ1-1,TRBV5-1,CASSIAFGGTGKNTEAFF,TGCGCCAGCAGCATCGCATTCGGCGGGACAGGGAAGAACACTGAAGCTTTCTTT
-,TRBJ1-2,TRBV4-1,CASSQDIGYYGYTF,TGCGCCAGCAGCCAAGATATCGGGTACTATGGCTACACCTTC
-,TRBJ1-5,TRBV11-2,CASSLGRGSQPQHF,TGTGCCAGCAGCTTAGGGAGGGGGAGTCAGCCCCAGCATTTT
TRBD2,TRBJ2-2,TRBV5-1,CASSLMAGANTGELFF,TGCGCCAGCAGCTTGATGGCGGGGGCGAACACCGGGGAGCTGTTTTTT
TRBD1,TRBJ2-7,TRBV6-4,CASMDAGGRYEQYF,TGTGCCAGCATGGACGCAGGGGGCAGGTACGAGCAGTACTTC
TRBD1,TRBJ1-1,TRBV7-8,CASSQGQGVGAFF,TGTGCCAGCAGCCAGGGACAGGGGGTCGGAGCTTTCTTT
-,TRBJ1-3,TRBV2,CASRPGTDGNTIYF,TGTGCCAGCAGGCCGGGAACAGACGGAAACACCATATATTTT
-,TRBJ1-1,TRBV7-2,CASSLVSPRTTEAFF,TGTGCCAGCAGCTTAGTTTCCCCCCGGACAACGGAAGCTTTCTTT
-,TRBJ2-5,TRBV21-1,CASSSRPRAGETQYF,TGTGCCAGCAGCAGCCGGCCCCGGGCGGGAGAGACCCAGTACTTC
-,TRBJ2-5,TRBV5-4,CASSLVSGQETQYF,TGTGCCAGCAGCTTGGTCTCAGGGCAAGAGACCCAGTACTTC
-,TRBJ1-2,TRBV28,CASSYNFYGYTF,TGTGCCAGCAGTTATAATTTCTATGGCTACACCTTC
TRBD1,TRBJ1-2,TRBV19,CASSDGTGNNYGYTF,TGTGCCAGTAGTGACGGGACAGGGAATAACTATGGCTACACCTTC